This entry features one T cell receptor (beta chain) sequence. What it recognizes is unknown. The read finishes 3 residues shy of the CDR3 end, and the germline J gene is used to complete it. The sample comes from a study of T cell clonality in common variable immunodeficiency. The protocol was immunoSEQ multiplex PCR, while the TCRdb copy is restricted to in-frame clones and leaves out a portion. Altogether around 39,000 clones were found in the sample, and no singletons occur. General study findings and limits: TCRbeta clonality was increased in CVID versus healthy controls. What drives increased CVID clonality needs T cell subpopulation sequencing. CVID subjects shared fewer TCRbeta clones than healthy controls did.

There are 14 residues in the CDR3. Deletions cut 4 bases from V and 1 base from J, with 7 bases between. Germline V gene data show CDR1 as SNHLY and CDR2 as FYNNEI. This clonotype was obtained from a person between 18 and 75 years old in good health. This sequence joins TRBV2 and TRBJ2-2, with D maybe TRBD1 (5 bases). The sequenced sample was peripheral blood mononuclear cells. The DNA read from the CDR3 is TGTGCCAGCAGTGCCCAGGGGAACACCGGGGAG. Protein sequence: CASSAQGNTGE. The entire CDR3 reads CASSAQGNTGELFF.